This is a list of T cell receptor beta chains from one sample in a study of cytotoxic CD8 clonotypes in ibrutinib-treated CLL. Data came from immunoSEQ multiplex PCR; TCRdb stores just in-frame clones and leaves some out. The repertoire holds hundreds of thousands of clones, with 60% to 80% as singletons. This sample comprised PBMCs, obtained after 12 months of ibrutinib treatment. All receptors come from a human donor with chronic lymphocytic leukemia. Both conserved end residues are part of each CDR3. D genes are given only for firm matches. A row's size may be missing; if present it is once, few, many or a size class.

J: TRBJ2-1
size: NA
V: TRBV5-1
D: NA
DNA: TGCGCCAGCAGCTTGGTAACCGGGGGCCAACCTGAGCAGTTCTTC
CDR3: CASSLVTGGQPEQFF

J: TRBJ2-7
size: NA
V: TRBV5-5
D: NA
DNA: TGTGCCAGCAGCTTGGACGCCTACGAGCAGTACTTC
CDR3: CASSLDAYEQYF

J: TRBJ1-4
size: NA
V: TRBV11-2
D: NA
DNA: TGTGCCAGCAGCTTAAGTCCCACAGGACGGGAAAAACTGTTTTTT
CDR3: CASSLSPTGREKLFF

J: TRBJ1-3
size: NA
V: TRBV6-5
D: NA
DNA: TGTGCCAGCAGTTACTTGAGCACCATATATTTT
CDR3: CASSYLSTIYF

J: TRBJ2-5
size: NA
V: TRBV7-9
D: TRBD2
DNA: TGTGCCAGCAGCTTGGGACTAGCGGGGGGCCAAGAGACCCAGTACTTC
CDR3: CASSLGLAGGQETQYF

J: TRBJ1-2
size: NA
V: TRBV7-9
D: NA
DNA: TGTGCCAGCAGTTTGGCGGGCGGCAACTATGGCTACACCTTC
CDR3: CASSLAGGNYGYTF

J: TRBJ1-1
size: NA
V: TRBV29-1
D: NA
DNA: TGCAGCGTTGATTTCTTCGGCAGGAAGAACACTGAAGCTTTCTTT
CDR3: CSVDFFGRKNTEAFF

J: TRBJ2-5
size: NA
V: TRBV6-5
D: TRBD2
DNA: TGTGCCAGCAGTACTGGACTAGCGGGAGAGACCCAGTACTTC
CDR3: CASSTGLAGETQYF

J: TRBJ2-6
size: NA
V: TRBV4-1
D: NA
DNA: TGCGCCAGCAGCCAAGGGACTTCTAGCTCTGGGGCCAACGTCCTGACTTTC
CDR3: CASSQGTSSSGANVLTF

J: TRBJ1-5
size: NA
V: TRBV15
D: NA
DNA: TGTGCCACCAGCAGAGTTCGTCGGGGGGGATGGAATCAGCCCCAGCATTTT
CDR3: CATSRVRRGGWNQPQHF

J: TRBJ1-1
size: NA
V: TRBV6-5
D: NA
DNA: TGTGCCAGCAGTACAGCAGGCAACACTGAAGCTTTCTTT
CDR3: CASSTAGNTEAFF

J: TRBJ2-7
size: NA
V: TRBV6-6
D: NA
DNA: TGTGCCAGCAGTTACTCGGGCTCATTCTACGAGCAGTACTTC
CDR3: CASSYSGSFYEQYF

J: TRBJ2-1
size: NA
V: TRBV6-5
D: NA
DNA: TGTGCCAGCACAGGAATCGGCCTGGGGAATGAGCAGTTCTTC
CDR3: CASTGIGLGNEQFF

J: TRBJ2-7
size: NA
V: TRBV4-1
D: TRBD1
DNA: TGCGCCAGCAGCCCCACGGACAGGGGGCTGGGAGGCTACTACGAGCAGTACTTC
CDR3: CASSPTDRGLGGYYEQYF

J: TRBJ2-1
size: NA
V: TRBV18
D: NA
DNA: TGTGCCAGCTCACCACCGGTAGCAGGGGCCGCCGTACAGTTCTTC
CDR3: CASSPPVAGAAVQFF

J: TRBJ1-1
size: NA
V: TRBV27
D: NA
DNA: TGTGCCAGCAGTTTCTCCCTCGACGGCCTCTGGAGCACTGAAGCTTTCTTT
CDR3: CASSFSLDGLWSTEAFF

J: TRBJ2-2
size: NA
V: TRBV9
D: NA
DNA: TGTGCCAGCAGCGTAGGTAACACCGGGGAGCTGTTTTTT
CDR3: CASSVGNTGELFF

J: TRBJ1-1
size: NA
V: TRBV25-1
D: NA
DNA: TGTGCCAGCAGGACCCGGTTGGTTGGTGAAGCTTTCTTT
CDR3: CASRTRLVGEAFF

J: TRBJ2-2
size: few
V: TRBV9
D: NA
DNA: TGTGCCAGCAGTCCGACTAACGCCTTCACCGGGGAGCTGTTTTTT
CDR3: CASSPTNAFTGELFF

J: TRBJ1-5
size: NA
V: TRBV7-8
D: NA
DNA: TGTGCCAGCAGCTATGATGAGGGCAGAGATAGCAATCAGCCCCAGCATTTT
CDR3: CASSYDEGRDSNQPQHF

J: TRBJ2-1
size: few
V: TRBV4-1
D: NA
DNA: TGCGCCAGCAGCCAAGCCTCTTGGTTGTCCCCTTCCAATGAGCAGTTCTTC
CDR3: CASSQASWLSPSNEQFF

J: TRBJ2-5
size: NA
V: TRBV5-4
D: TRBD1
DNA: TGTGCCAGCACCCGGGACAGTGGGCCAGAGACCCAGTACTTC
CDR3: CASTRDSGPETQYF

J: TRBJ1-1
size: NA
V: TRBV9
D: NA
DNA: TGTGCCAGCAGCCCGTGGGGCTTCACTGAAGCTTTCTTT
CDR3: CASSPWGFTEAFF

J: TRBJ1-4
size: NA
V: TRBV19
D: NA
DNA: TGTGCCAGTACCTCAGCGGGGCCGGGTAATGAAAAACTGTTTTTT
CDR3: CASTSAGPGNEKLFF

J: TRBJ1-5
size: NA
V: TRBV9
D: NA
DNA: TGTGCCAGCAGCGAAACGTGGGAGCAGCCCCAGCATTTT
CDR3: CASSETWEQPQHF

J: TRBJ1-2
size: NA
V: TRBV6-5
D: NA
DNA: TGTGCCAGCAGTTACGGCCGGTGGGTCGGCTACACCTTC
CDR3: CASSYGRWVGYTF

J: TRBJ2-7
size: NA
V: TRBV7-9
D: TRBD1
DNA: TGTGCCAGCAGCTTAGACGGGACAGACCCCTACGAGCAGTACTTC
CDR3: CASSLDGTDPYEQYF

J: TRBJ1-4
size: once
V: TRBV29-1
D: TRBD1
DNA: TGCAGCGCCTCGGACAGGAATGAAAAACTGTTTTTT
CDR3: CSASDRNEKLFF

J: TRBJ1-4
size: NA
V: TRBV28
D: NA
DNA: TGTGCCAGCAGTAGCCCCAGGGAACTGTTTTTT
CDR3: CASSSPRELFF

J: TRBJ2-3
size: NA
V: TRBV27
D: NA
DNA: TGTGCCAGCAGTTCCAGCGGGCCACCCACAGATACGCAGTATTTT
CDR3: CASSSSGPPTDTQYF

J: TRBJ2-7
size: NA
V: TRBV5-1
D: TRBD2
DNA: TGCGCCAGCAGCTTGGTCACAGCGGGGATCTACGAGCAGTACTTC
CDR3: CASSLVTAGIYEQYF

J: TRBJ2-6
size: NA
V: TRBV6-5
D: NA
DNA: TGTGCCAGCAGTCCCCCGAATTCTGGGGCCAACGTCCTGACTTTC
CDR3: CASSPPNSGANVLTF

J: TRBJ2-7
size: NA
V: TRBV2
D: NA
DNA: TGTGCCAGCAGTGGTCAAGGGCGGGTCTCCGAGCAGTACTTC
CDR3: CASSGQGRVSEQYF

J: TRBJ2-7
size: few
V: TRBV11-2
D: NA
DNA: TGTGCCAGCAGCTTACCCGGTACCTACGAGCAGTACTTC
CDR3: CASSLPGTYEQYF

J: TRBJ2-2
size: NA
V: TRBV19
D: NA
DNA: TGTGCCAGTAGCTCGGGCAGTCGGGACACCGGGGAGCTGTTTTTT
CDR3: CASSSGSRDTGELFF

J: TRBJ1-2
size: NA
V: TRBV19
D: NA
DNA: TGTGCCTCCAACGGGGGCACAGCTCCCGGAATAGGAGGCTACACCTTC
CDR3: CASNGGTAPGIGGYTF

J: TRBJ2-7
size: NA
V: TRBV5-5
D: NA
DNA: TGTGCCAGCAGCTTAGACATATCCTACGAGCAGTACTTC
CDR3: CASSLDISYEQYF

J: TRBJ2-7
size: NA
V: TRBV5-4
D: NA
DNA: TGTGCCAGCGGAACAGGGAGCTACGAGCAGTACTTC
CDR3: CASGTGSYEQYF

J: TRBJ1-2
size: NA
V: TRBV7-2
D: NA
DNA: TGTGCCAGCACCCAGGCGGGCCTAGGTGGCTACACCTTC
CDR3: CASTQAGLGGYTF

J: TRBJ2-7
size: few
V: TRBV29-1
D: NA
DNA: TGCAGCGTTTTGAGGGACTACGAGCAGTACTTC
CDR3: CSVLRDYEQYF

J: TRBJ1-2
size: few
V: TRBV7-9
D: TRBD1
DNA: TGTGCCAGCAGCTTTGGACAGGGTCATGGCTACACCTTC
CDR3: CASSFGQGHGYTF

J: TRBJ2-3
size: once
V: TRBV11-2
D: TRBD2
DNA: TGTGCCAGCAGCCACCTGACTAGCGGGGGCGATACGCAGTATTTT
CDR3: CASSHLTSGGDTQYF

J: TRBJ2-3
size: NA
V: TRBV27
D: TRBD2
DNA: TGTGCCAGCAGTACACTAGCGGGAGGACGGGTAGATACGCAGTATTTT
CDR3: CASSTLAGGRVDTQYF

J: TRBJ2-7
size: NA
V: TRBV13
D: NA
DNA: TGTGCCAGCAGCCAACTGGAGGGAGCCACTTACGAGCAGTACTTC
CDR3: CASSQLEGATYEQYF

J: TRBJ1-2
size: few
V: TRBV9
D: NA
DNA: TGTGCCAGCAGCGTAGGGTTGGGGTTTGGGTATTCTAACTATGGCTACACCTTC
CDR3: CASSVGLGFGYSNYGYTF

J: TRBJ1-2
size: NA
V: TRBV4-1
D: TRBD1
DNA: TGCGCCAGCAGCCAAGATTGGGGGACAGGGGGCGCGAGGGGCTACACCTTC
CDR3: CASSQDWGTGGARGYTF

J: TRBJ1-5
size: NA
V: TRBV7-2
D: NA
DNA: TGTGCCAGCAGCTTTATAGGACCCCAGCCCCAGCATTTT
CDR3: CASSFIGPQPQHF